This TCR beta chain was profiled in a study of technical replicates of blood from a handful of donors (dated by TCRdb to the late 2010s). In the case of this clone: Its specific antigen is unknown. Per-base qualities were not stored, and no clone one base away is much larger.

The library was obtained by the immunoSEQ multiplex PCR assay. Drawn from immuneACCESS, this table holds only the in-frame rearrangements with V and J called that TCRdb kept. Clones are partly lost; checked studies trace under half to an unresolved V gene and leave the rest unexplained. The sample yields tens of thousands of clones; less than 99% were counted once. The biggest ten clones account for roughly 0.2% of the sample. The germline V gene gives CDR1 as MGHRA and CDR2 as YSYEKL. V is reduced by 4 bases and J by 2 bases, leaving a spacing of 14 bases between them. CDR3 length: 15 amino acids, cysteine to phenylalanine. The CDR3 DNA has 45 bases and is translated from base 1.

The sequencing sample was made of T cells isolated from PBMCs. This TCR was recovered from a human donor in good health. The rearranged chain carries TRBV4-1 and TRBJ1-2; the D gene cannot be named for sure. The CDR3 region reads CASSPRTGTNYGYTF. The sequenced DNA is TGCGCCAGCAGCCCCCGCACGGGAACAAACTATGGCTACACCTTC.